One sample yielded the 7 T cell receptor beta chains listed below, sequenced in a study of T-cell memory formation after mild COVID-19 (dated by TCRdb to the early 2020s). The library was made by 5' RACE. TCRdb lists the instrument as Illumina NovaSeq 6000. The public reads were reprocessed in TCRdb via fastp at Q25 and MiXCR, keeping in-frame beta chains. Each entry merges the rows of one CDR3 protein and shows their most common DNA and genes. The table for this sample lists nearly 110,000 distinct CDR3 sequences; around 15% of them were counted only once. 39% of the sample lies in the top ten. Sequenced material: PBMCs or a T cell subset sorted from them (not recorded which). The source of these receptors is a man aged 18 to 29 who had mild COVID-19 (a few samples of this study predate the infection). The sample titles of this study are shuffled in the database, so cell type and time point are left out; the donor was told from shared clones.

This clonotype was seen only a few times. The chain links TRBV7-9 to TRBJ2-7; TRBD1 or TRBD2 may be the D gene (5 bases each). The CDR3 spans 16 residues. V was shortened by 5 bases and J by 6 bases, with 23 bases between the two germline ends. Germline lookup yields CDR1 SEHNR and CDR2 FQNEAQ (reference sequence). The CDR3 DNA follows: TGTGCCAGCAGCCTAGAGGGGCAAGGGCGAATAGCCGAGCAGTACTTC. Its protein is CASSLEGQGRIAEQYF.

The V gene is TRBV18, the J gene TRBJ1-1; D is unclear. The CDR3 totals 15 residues. Germline values: CDR1 KGHSH, CDR2 LQKENI. Between the trimmed V and J ends, which lost 4 bases and 0 bases, there was a span of 12 bases. The CDR3, as DNA: TGTGCCAGCTCACGGGTAGTTCGAATGAACACTGAAGCTTTCTTT. Translated, it gives CASSRVVRMNTEAFF.

The table lists this clonotype with a few counts. This rearrangement joins TRBV7-9 to TRBJ1-4; weak D call: TRBD1 (5 bases). The V gene's germline CDR1 is SEHNR and CDR2 FQNEAQ (reference sequence). The ends were cut back, 5 bases at V and 6 bases at J, with 13 bases in the middle. This CDR3 is 14 amino acids long. In DNA form, the CDR3 reads TGTGCCAGCAGCCCGGGACCCCGGGATGAAAAACTGTTTTTT. It yields the protein CASSPGPRDEKLFF.

V is TRBV7-9 and J is TRBJ2-2; the D is unclear. With 1 base removed from V and 7 bases from J, the gap between germline ends came to 13 bases. Per germline, CDR1 SEHNR and CDR2 FQNEAQ (reference sequence). This CDR3 comprises 15 residues. CDR3 residues: CASSLGVRKHGELFF. For the CDR3, the DNA is TGTGCCAGCAGCTTAGGTGTTCGGAAGCACGGGGAGCTGTTTTTT.

The chain has TRBV7-8 and TRBJ2-1; D is undetermined. There are 15 residues in the CDR3. Trimming removed 7 bases at V and 2 bases at J, with 15 bases between. Looked up from germline, CDR1 is SGHVS and CDR2 is FQNEAQ. CDR3 sequence (DNA): TGTGCCAGCACCCTCGGACGGGCCACCTACAATGAGCAGTTCTTC. Amino acids: CASTLGRATYNEQFF.

This chain uses TRBV2 with TRBJ1-1; D unresolved. The V gene's germline CDR1 is SNHLY and CDR2 FYNNEI. CDR3 length: 14 residues. V lost 2 bases and J 1 base, leaving 8 bases between the germline ends. The chain's CDR3 is CASSENEGNTEAFF. The CDR3, as DNA: TGTGCCAGCAGTGAAAACGAGGGGAACACTGAAGCTTTCTTT.

This clonotype came up a few times. The chain uses TRBV4-1 and TRBJ1-1; D is perhaps TRBD1 (5 bases). Trimming removed 2 bases from V and 4 bases from J, with 11 bases in between. CDR3 length: 14 amino acids. Looked up from germline, CDR1 is MGHRA and CDR2 is YSYEKL. The CDR3 sequence is CASSQWDGGTEAFF. The CDR3 region has the DNA TGCGCCAGCAGCCAATGGGATGGGGGCACTGAAGCTTTCTTT.